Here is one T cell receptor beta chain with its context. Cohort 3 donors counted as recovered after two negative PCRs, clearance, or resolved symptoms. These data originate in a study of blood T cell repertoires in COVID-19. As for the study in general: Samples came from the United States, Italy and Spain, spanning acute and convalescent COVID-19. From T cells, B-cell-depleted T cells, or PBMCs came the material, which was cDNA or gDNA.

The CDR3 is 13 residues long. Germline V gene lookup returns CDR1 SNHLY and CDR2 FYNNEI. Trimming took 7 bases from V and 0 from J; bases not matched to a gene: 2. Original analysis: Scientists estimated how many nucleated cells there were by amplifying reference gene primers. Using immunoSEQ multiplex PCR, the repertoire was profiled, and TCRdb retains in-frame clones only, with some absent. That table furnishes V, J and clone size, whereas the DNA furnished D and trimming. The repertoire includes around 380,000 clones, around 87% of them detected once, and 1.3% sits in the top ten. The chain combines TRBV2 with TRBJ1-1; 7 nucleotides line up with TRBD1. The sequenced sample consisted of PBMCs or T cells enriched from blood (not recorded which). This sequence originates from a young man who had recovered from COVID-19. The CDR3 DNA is TGTGCCAGCATGGGACAGCTGAACACTGAAGCTTTCTTT. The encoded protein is CASMGQLNTEAFF.